This TCR beta chain comes out of a study of blood T cell repertoires in COVID-19. At the level of the study: Whether acute or convalescent, the COVID-19 samples came from the United States, Italy and Spain.

Trimming removed 5 bases from V and 4 bases from J; junction bases left unmatched: 14. Germline CDR1 and CDR2: SGHRS and YFSETQ. The CDR3 spans 17 residues. Only in-frame clones appear in the TCRdb table, and some are missing; sequencing was by immunoSEQ multiplex PCR. Of some 450,000 clones in the sample, 80% to 90% were seen once. Sequencing was done on a sample of peripheral blood. The receptor comes from a young man with COVID-19, enrolled during active disease. This rearrangement joins TRBV5-1 to TRBJ2-1; TRBD2 agrees at 8 bases. The CDR3 protein is CASRLSGSPSPYNEQFF. DNA for the CDR3: TGCGCCAGCAGATTGAGCGGGAGCCCATCCCCTTACAATGAGCAGTTCTTC.